The 11 T cell receptor beta chains given below trace back to one sample, sequenced in a study of long-term antiretroviral therapy in people with HIV. Sequencing relied on immunoSEQ assay v3.0, run at survey level. Some clones are missing from TCRdb's copy, which holds only in-frame ones; the method was immunoSEQ multiplex PCR. The profile covers under 40,000 clones, with 80% to 90% appearing a single time and 13% taken by the ten largest. This sample comprised unsorted PBMCs, obtained 0.3 years after starting antiretroviral therapy. The receptors were gathered from a man younger than 35 with HIV.

The rearrangement links TRBV5-6 to TRBJ1-1, with D unresolved. V was trimmed by 1 base and J by 1 base, leaving 11 bases between them. The CDR3 loop spans 15 amino acids. Germline assignment: CDR1 SGHDT and CDR2 YYEEEE. DNA for the CDR3: TGTGCCAGCAGCTTGTCCCCCAGCACGAACACTGAAGCTTTCTTT. Protein product: CASSLSPSTNTEAFF.

The genes are TRBV27 and TRBJ2-7, with D uncertain. V was cut by 6 bases and J by 6 bases, with 15 bases left in between. The CDR3 runs to 13 residues. CDR1 MNHEY and CDR2 SMNVEV come from the germline V gene (reference sequence). The chain's CDR3 is CASSLSAGSEQYF. Written as DNA, the CDR3 is TGTGCCAGCAGCCTAAGCGCCGGTTCCGAGCAGTACTTC.

The gene calls are TRBV30 and TRBJ2-7; perhaps TRBD2 as D (6 bases). The V gene's germline CDR1 is GTSNPN and CDR2 SVGIG (reference sequence). CDR3 length: 13 residues. Trimming took 2 bases from V and 9 from J, leaving 17 bases between them. CDR3 coding DNA: TGTGCCTGGAGTATTCGGGACTTCACGGTGCAGTACTTC. This sequence encodes CAWSIRDFTVQYF.

V gene TRBV7-9 combines with J gene TRBJ2-3, with D unresolved. Per the germline V gene, CDR1 is SEHNR and CDR2 is FQNEAQ (reference sequence). V lost 7 bases to trimming and J lost 5 bases, with 10 bases between them. The CDR3 is 12 amino acids. CDR3 sequence: CASTMIGDTQYF. In nucleotides, the CDR3 is TGTGCCAGCACCATGATTGGAGATACGCAGTATTTT.

The chain is built from TRBV6-5 and TRBJ2-5; D tentatively reads TRBD1 or TRBD2 (5 bases each). Germline V CDR1 and CDR2: MNHEY, SVGAGI. V was cut by 6 bases and J by 5 bases, with 16 bases left in between. This CDR3 spans 14 amino acids. The CDR3 DNA is TGTGCCAGCAGCCGGGACGGATATGAGGAGACCCAGTACTTC. It codes for CASSRDGYEETQYF.

The V and J genes are TRBV18 and TRBJ1-2; the match to TRBD1 covers 7 bases. The junction had 2 bases not matched to a gene; V was cut back by 5 bases and J by 8 bases. Germline CDR1 KGHSH, CDR2 LQKENI. This CDR3 has 11 residues. CDR3 loop: CASSTTGGYTF. The DNA of the CDR3 is TGTGCCAGCTCAACGACAGGGGGCTACACCTTC.

V gene TRBV6-1 combines with J gene TRBJ2-1, with D unclear. The CDR3 runs 16 residues. Germline CDR1 MNHNS, CDR2 SASEGT. The V gene lost 3 bases and the J gene lost 0 bases, with 12 bases spanning the gap. The chain's CDR3 is CASSESSYSSYNEQFF. The CDR3 DNA reads as TGTGCCAGCAGTGAGTCTTCGTACAGCTCCTACAATGAGCAGTTCTTC.

This chain connects TRBV27 to TRBJ2-7, with 8 bases that match TRBD2. The germline gives CDR1 MNHEY, CDR2 SMNVEV (reference sequence). This CDR3 is 14 amino acids long. Losses at the gene ends were 6 bases for V and 0 bases for J; bases not matched to a gene: 4. The CDR3 coding sequence is TGTGCCAGCAGCTTCGGGGGGGCCTCCTACGAGCAGTACTTC. It specifies CASSFGGASYEQYF.

This clone was counted between two and nine times. The chain employs TRBV29-1 and TRBJ2-2; D call uncertain. The ends were cut back, 3 bases at V and 5 bases at J, with 7 bases in the middle. CDR1 and CDR2 from the germline V gene are SQVTM and ANQGSEA. This CDR3 is built from 12 residues. The CDR3, as DNA: TGCAGCGTTGATTTGGGGACCGGGGAGCTGTTTTTT. This gives the protein CSVDLGTGELFF.

The gene calls are TRBV4-1 and TRBJ2-5, with TRBD1 as a possible D gene (6 bases). CDR3 length: 16 residues. The germline V and J ends were trimmed by 3 bases and 4 bases, with 18 bases remaining between them. CDR1 and CDR2 from the germline V gene are MGHRA and YSYEKL. Here the CDR3 reads CASSHGLGQSGETQYF. CDR3 DNA sequence: TGCGCCAGCAGCCATGGCCTCGGACAGTCGGGAGAGACCCAGTACTTC.

The chain combines TRBV6-5 with TRBJ2-7; no firm D call. Germline CDR1 is MNHEY and CDR2 is SVGAGI. V was shortened by 8 bases and J by 2 bases, with 13 bases between the two germline ends. This CDR3 is built from 13 residues. CDR3 loop: CASGRGRAYEQYF. As DNA, the CDR3 is TGTGCCAGCGGTCGAGGCAGAGCCTACGAGCAGTACTTC.